This TCR beta chain emerged from a study of blood T cell repertoires in COVID-19 (dated by TCRdb to about 2020). Background for the entire study: Samples covering the acute and convalescent phases of COVID-19 were provided by collaborators in the United States, Italy and Spain. The prospective study material was composed of cDNA or gDNA derived from T cells, B-cell-depleted T cells, or PBMCs. Subjects who had been exposed to COVID-19, were actively infected with it, or had recovered from it provided the deeply sampled blood TCRbeta repertoires that made up the dataset. The repertoires were released in a freely available public database intended as a resource for research on the immune response to SARS-CoV-2. The samples were drawn from two sources: the first 160 participants of the ongoing ImmuneRACE study, and fewer than 1,500 subjects contributed by 6 global collaborators. A de-identified subject ID, COVID-19 status, age in years and sex were almost always included in the sample metadata. Where available, HLA class I and class II types were obtained from metadata supplied by the sample provider rather than from assay-based typing. General findings and caveats noted by the study authors: How much clinical and demographic metadata was included differed by source and by participant, and the metadata was provided uncurated.

Whole blood was collected in K2EDTA tubes by collaborating institutions according to the institutions' own protocols. Collaborator samples were shipped for TCRbeta analysis as frozen whole blood, isolated PBMCs, or DNA extracted from either sample type. The immunoSEQ Assay, a bias-controlled multiplex PCR, was used to amplify TCRbeta CDR3 regions from genomic DNA. The authors processed their data as follows. Nucleated cell counts per sample were estimated from amplification of reference gene primers within the assay. To quantify the absolute abundance of each unique TCRbeta CDR3 rearrangement, sequence reads were collapsed and filtered. For each sample, productive Simpson clonality was calculated by taking the square root of Simpson's diversity index across productive rearrangements. This immuneACCESS table, as held by TCRdb, lists in-frame sequences with V and J called but not all clones. Of the missing ones, under half trace to an unresolved V gene in checked studies; the others have no known cause. V and J calls and clone size are as listed in that table; D and trimming were resolved from the DNA. The sample contains about 120,000 clones, roughly 89% of them found a single time. The top ten constitute about 18% of the sample.

Turning to this clone: The target of this receptor is not known. Base-call qualities are not available, and no considerably larger clone is one nucleotide away.

The receptor was derived from a human donor with acute or convalescent COVID-19. The donor label of this sample is uncertain. The sample comprised peripheral blood.

This receptor has the CDR3 CASSQDPGGNWAQHF. The base sequence is TGCGCCAGCAGCCAAGATCCCGGGGGAAATTGGGCCCAGCATTTT. This sequence uses TRBV4-3 and TRBJ1-5; the D segment could be TRBD1, given 5 matching bases. The CDR3 sequence holds 15 residues, the cysteine and phenylalanine included. The CDR3 DNA has 45 bases and is translated from base 1. V loses 0 bases of germline sequence and J loses 11 bases, and the interval between the two ends is 17 bases. Sequences LGHNA (CDR1) and YSLEER (CDR2) are obtained from the germline V gene.